This T cell receptor beta chain was retrieved from a study of blood T cell repertoires in COVID-19. About the study: Both acute and convalescent COVID-19 samples were obtained from the United States, Italy and Spain. PBMCs, B-cell-depleted T cells, or T cells were the source of the cDNA or gDNA that made up the material.

This clone was detected only a few times. Data came from immunoSEQ multiplex PCR; TCRdb stores just in-frame clones and leaves some out. In the table there are 200,000 to 250,000 clones, about 83% of which are singletons. The CDR3 length is 12 residues. Germline CDR1 MNHEY, CDR2 SVGEGT. Deletions cut 4 bases from V and 0 bases from J, with 4 bases between. The sequencing input was peripheral blood. The chain combines TRBV6-2 or TRBV6-3 with TRBJ2-7; D not certain. This clonotype was sampled from a woman in her 50s with acute or convalescent COVID-19. CDR3 in amino acids: CASSFLSYEQYF. The CDR3 coding sequence is TGTGCCAGCAGTTTCCTCTCCTACGAGCAGTACTTC.